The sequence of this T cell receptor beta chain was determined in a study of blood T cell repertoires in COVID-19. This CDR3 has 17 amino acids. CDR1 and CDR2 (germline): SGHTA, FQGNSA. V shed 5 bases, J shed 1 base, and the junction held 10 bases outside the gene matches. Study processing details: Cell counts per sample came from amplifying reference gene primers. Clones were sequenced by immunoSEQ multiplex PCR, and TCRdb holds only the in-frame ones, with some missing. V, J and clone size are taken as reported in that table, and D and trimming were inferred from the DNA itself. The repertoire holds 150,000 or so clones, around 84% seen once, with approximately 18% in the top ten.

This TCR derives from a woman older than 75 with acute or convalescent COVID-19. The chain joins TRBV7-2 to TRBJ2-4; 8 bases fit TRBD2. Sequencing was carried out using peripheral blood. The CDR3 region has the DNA TGTGCCAGCAGCGCGGCGGGGGGCAGATGGGCCAAAAACATTCAGTACTTC. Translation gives CASSAAGGRWAKNIQYF.